A single sample is the source of the 8 T cell receptor beta chains below, sequenced in a study of cytomegalovirus exposure and HLA in healthy donors (dated by TCRdb to about 2017). The library was generated by the immunoSEQ multiplex PCR assay. For the multiplex PCR, a mixture combining 60 forward primers for TCR Vbeta segments and 13 reverse primers for TCR Jbeta segments was used. Sourced from immuneACCESS, this table was stored by TCRdb with only in-frame sequences that have V and J called. A share of the clones is absent; for the studies checked, an unresolved V gene accounts for under half, and the remainder has no known explanation. In this sample the table shows fewer than 150,000 clones, 70% to 80% of which occur a single time. 6.5% to 9% of the sample goes to the ten largest clones. The sequenced sample consisted of PBMCs. Source of these receptors: a woman aged 40 to 49 in good health and CMV-seropositive.

The DNA of the CDR3 is TGTGCCAGCACGACAGGGGGGATGAACACTGAAGCTTTCTTT. This translates into CASTTGGMNTEAFF. The chain uses TRBV2 and TRBJ1-1; 9 bases align to TRBD1. CDR1 and CDR2 (germline): SNHLY, FYNNEI. This CDR3 comprises 14 residues. After removal of 7 bases from V and 0 bases from J, the junction contained 3 bases not matched to a gene.

The chain combines TRBV9 with TRBJ2-7, with a weak D call TRBD2 (7 bases). Germline lookup yields CDR1 SGDLS and CDR2 YYNGEE. V lost 3 bases to trimming and J lost 5 bases, with 12 bases between them. The CDR3 extends over 13 amino acids. In nucleotides, the CDR3 is TGTGCCAGCAGCGCGTGGGGGGGCGACGAGCAGTACTTC. Its translation: CASSAWGGDEQYF.

This clone was seen more than once but under ten times. V and J are TRBV5-6 and TRBJ1-2; the D gene is possibly TRBD1 (5 bases). Germline V lookup: CDR1 SGHDT, CDR2 YYEEEE. CDR3 length: 14 residues. V lost 4 bases to trimming and J lost 4 bases, with 14 bases between them. The CDR3 sequence is CASSLPQVRYGYTF. The CDR3 DNA sequence: TGTGCCAGCAGCCTCCCACAGGTCCGCTATGGCTACACCTTC.

The gene calls are TRBV5-8 and TRBJ2-6; the D is unclear. In germline, CDR1 is SGHTS, CDR2 YDEGEE. The CDR3 runs 17 residues. V was clipped by 0 bases and J by 0 bases, with 10 bases between them. CDR3 in amino acids: CASSLVPVPSGANVLTF. The CDR3, as DNA: TGTGCCAGCAGCTTGGTTCCAGTTCCCTCTGGGGCCAACGTCCTGACTTTC.

This chain connects TRBV6-6 to TRBJ2-5; TRBD2 aligns across 11 bases. This CDR3 spans 16 amino acids. CDR1 and CDR2 from the germline V gene are MNHNY and SVGAGI (reference sequence). Germline trimming cut 5 bases from V and 3 bases from J; bases unmatched to any gene: 8. The CDR3 region has the DNA TGTGCCAGCAGTCAGCCCGGGACTAGCGGTAAAGAGACCCAGTACTTC. Translation gives CASSQPGTSGKETQYF.

The rearrangement joins TRBV9 to TRBJ2-5, with D unresolved. V dropped 0 bases and J dropped 4 bases, with 10 bases sitting between them. Germline CDR1 SGDLS, CDR2 YYNGEE. The CDR3 is 14 residues long. The CDR3 DNA sequence: TGTGCCAGCAGCGTAGATCTGGGCTCAGAGACCCAGTACTTC. Translating it yields CASSVDLGSETQYF.

A few counts support this clone. V and J are TRBV4-1 and TRBJ2-1; 9 nucleotides line up with TRBD2. The CDR3 length is 15 residues. The J segment lost 10 bases and the V segment lost 1 base, leaving 8 bases of the junction unmatched. Germline CDR1 is MGHRA and CDR2 is YSYEKL. The CDR3, as DNA: TGCGCCAGCAGCCAAGCAGAGGGACTAGCCCCCGAGCAGTTCTTC. It specifies CASSQAEGLAPEQFF.

The gene calls are TRBV7-9 and TRBJ2-3; 8 bases line up with TRBD1. The germline V gene encodes CDR1 SEHNR and CDR2 FQNEAQ (reference sequence). The junction had 15 bases not matched to a gene; V was cut back by 4 bases and J by 3 bases. This CDR3 is built from 18 residues. The CDR3: CASSYGRTTGQETDTQYF. In nucleotides, the CDR3 is TGTGCCAGCAGCTACGGCAGGACGACGGGACAGGAGACAGATACGCAGTATTTT.